Listed below are T cell receptor beta chains from one sample, sequenced in a study of graft-versus-host responses after intestinal transplantation. TCRdb's table, derived via immunoSEQ multiplex PCR, lists solely in-frame clones and lacks some. This table holds 90,000 to 150,000 clones, about 93% found once. Their specific antigens are unknown. Sequencing was performed on unstimulated CD4+ T cells sorted from spleen or lymph node cells, taken before intestinal transplant. These receptor sequences come from a human donor who received an intestinal transplant. The CDR3 runs from the conserved cysteine through the conserved F or W. A D gene is named only where the DNA matches it firmly. A clone size is listed for some rows: how often the clone was seen (once, few, many), or a class if it is expanded.

TRBD1,TRBJ2-1,-,TRBV28,CASSLWGVGQVVEQFF,TGTGCCAGCAGTTTATGGGGGGTTGGACAGGTGGTTGAGCAGTTCTTC
TRBD2,TRBJ2-3,-,TRBV6-6,CATNAGGDTQYF,TGTGCCACCAACGCGGGGGGGGATACGCAGTATTTT
TRBD1,TRBJ1-5,-,TRBV18,CASSPTGSRQPQHF,TGTGCCAGCTCGCCGACAGGGTCTCGTCAGCCCCAGCATTTT
-,TRBJ1-2,-,TRBV30,CAWSVVWGDYGYTF,TGTGCCTGGAGTGTTGTATGGGGCGATTATGGCTACACCTTC
-,TRBJ1-1,-,TRBV5-1,CASSSDSQTTEAFF,TGCGCCAGCAGCTCGGACAGCCAGACCACTGAAGCTTTCTTT
TRBD2,TRBJ2-3,-,TRBV30,CAWAGLAAFTDTQYF,TGTGCCTGGGCGGGACTAGCGGCTTTCACAGATACGCAGTATTTT
TRBD2,TRBJ2-7,-,TRBV19,CASSFGTISSYEQYF,TGTGCCAGTAGTTTCGGGACTATTAGCTCCTACGAGCAGTACTTC
TRBD1,TRBJ1-5,once,TRBV2,CASSGTGRNQPQHF,TGTGCCAGCAGTGGGACAGGGCGCAATCAGCCCCAGCATTTT
TRBD1,TRBJ2-1,-,TRBV28,CASLIDRGLYNEQFF,TGTGCCAGCCTTATTGACAGGGGACTTTACAATGAGCAGTTCTTC
-,TRBJ2-5,-,TRBV6-6,CASSYPVTQETQYF,TGTGCCAGCAGTTATCCAGTGACACAAGAGACCCAGTACTTC
-,TRBJ1-2,-,TRBV29-1,CSAPRVSESGYTF,TGCAGCGCCCCTCGGGTCTCCGAGAGCGGCTACACCTTC
TRBD1,TRBJ2-3,-,TRBV2,CASRKDRAGTDTQYF,TGTGCCAGCAGGAAGGACAGGGCGGGCACAGATACGCAGTATTTT
-,TRBJ2-1,-,TRBV11-3,CASSLGRGTSYNEQFF,TGTGCCAGCAGCTTAGGCAGGGGGACTAGTTACAATGAGCAGTTCTTC
TRBD1,TRBJ1-1,-,TRBV18,CASSPGERGHPKAFF,TGTGCCAGCTCACCCGGCGAGAGGGGGCATCCAAAAGCTTTCTTT
TRBD1,TRBJ1-2,-,TRBV6-5,CASSSGDRGTNYGYTF,TGTGCCAGCAGTTCCGGGGACAGGGGAACCAACTATGGCTACACCTTC
-,TRBJ1-4,-,TRBV7-9,CASSASGREKLFF,TGTGCCAGCAGCGCCAGCGGGAGGGAAAAACTGTTTTTT
-,TRBJ1-6,-,TRBV5-1,CASSLEGSYNSPLHF,TGCGCCAGCAGCTTGGAGGGCTCCTATAATTCACCCCTCCACTTT
-,TRBJ2-3,-,TRBV7-9,CASSLGGTDTQYF,TGTGCCAGCAGCCTAGGGGGGACAGATACGCAGTATTTT
-,TRBJ2-1,-,TRBV29-1,CSGGLTGNNEQFF,TGCAGCGGGGGATTAACAGGAAACAATGAGCAGTTCTTC
-,TRBJ1-2,-,TRBV9,CASSPGPRDGYTF,TGTGCCAGCAGCCCGGGGCCCCGGGATGGCTACACCTTC
TRBD2,TRBJ2-2,-,TRBV5-1,CASSMGLAATGELFF,TGCGCCAGCAGCATGGGACTAGCGGCAACCGGGGAGCTGTTTTTT
-,TRBJ2-7,-,TRBV6-1,CASSPQGLSYEQYF,TGTGCCAGCAGTCCACAGGGACTCTCCTACGAGCAGTACTTC
-,TRBJ1-5,-,TRBV6-1,CASTRAYNQPQHF,TGTGCCAGCACTAGGGCCTACAATCAGCCCCAGCATTTT
TRBD2,TRBJ2-7,-,TRBV13,CASSRTTGTSGSYEQYF,TGTGCCAGCAGCCGAACGACTGGGACTAGCGGTTCCTACGAGCAGTACTTC
-,TRBJ1-2,-,TRBV20-1,CSAVGAGGYTF,TGCAGTGCAGTAGGGGCGGGGGGCTACACCTTC
TRBD2,TRBJ2-7,-,TRBV30,CAWAGGGSGSYEQYF,TGTGCCTGGGCCGGAGGGGGGAGCGGGAGTTACGAGCAGTACTTC
-,TRBJ2-1,-,TRBV6-5,CASSYSSIWFF,TGTGCCAGCAGTTACTCAAGTATTTGGTTCTTC
-,TRBJ1-2,-,TRBV21-1,CASSFRLTGANDYGYTF,TGTGCCAGCAGCTTCCGGCTGACAGGGGCTAATGACTATGGCTACACCTTC
TRBD2,TRBJ2-1,-,TRBV9,CALPPGEGTYNEQFF,TGTGCCCTGCCCCCGGGGGAGGGTACCTACAATGAGCAGTTCTTC
-,TRBJ2-7,once,TRBV5-1,CASSLFGPEDSYEQYF,TGCGCCAGCAGCTTGTTCGGCCCAGAGGACTCCTACGAGCAGTACTTC
TRBD2,TRBJ2-7,-,TRBV6-1,CASSRLGGNYEQYF,TGTGCCAGCAGCCGCTTGGGGGGGAATTACGAGCAGTACTTC
-,TRBJ1-3,once,TRBV5-1,CASSLPTGVAGNTIYF,TGCGCCAGCAGCCTTCCCACGGGGGTGGCTGGAAACACCATATATTTT
TRBD2,TRBJ2-7,-,TRBV9,CASSVEPSGIGHEQYF,TGTGCCAGCAGCGTAGAACCTAGCGGGATTGGCCACGAGCAGTACTTC
-,TRBJ1-3,-,TRBV19,CASSMEFSGNTIYF,TGTGCCAGTAGTATGGAGTTCTCTGGAAACACCATATATTTT
-,TRBJ2-5,-,TRBV2,CASSPGTPRYF,TGTGCCAGCAGCCCCGGGACCCCCCGCTACTTC
-,TRBJ1-2,-,TRBV9,CASSPRGISPGYTF,TGTGCCAGCAGCCCGCGGGGCATTTCCCCTGGCTACACCTTC
-,TRBJ2-5,-,TRBV7-6,CASSSIGGTAGLETQYF,TGTGCCAGCAGCTCAATTGGCGGGACGGCGGGGTTGGAGACCCAGTACTTC
-,TRBJ1-2,-,TRBV6-5,CASGDYTF,TGTGCCAGCGGAGACTACACCTTC
-,TRBJ1-2,-,TRBV7-2,CASSPAGGATGYTF,TGTGCCAGCAGCCCCGCCGGGGGGGCAACGGGCTACACCTTC
-,TRBJ1-2,-,TRBV4-1,CASSQGVRENYGYTF,TGCGCCAGCAGCCAAGGGGTGAGGGAGAACTATGGCTACACCTTC
-,TRBJ2-2,-,TRBV7-3,CASSLSQGYTGELFF,TGTGCCAGCAGCTTGTCTCAGGGTTACACCGGGGAGCTGTTTTTT
-,TRBJ1-2,-,TRBV6-1,CASSVRTVLYGYTF,TGTGCCAGCAGCGTTCGGACAGTCCTATATGGCTACACCTTC